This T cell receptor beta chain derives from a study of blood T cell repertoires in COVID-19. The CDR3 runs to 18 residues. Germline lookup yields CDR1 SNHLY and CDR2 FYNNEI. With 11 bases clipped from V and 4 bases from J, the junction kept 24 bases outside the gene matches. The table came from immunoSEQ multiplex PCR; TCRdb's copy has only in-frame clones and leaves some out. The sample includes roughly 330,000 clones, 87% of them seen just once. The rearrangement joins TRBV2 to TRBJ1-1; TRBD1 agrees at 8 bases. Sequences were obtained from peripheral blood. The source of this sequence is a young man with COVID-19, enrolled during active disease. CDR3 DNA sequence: TGTGCCTTAGCAGGGGGCGCGTCTGTGTGGACAGGAGTCACTGAAGCTTTCTTT. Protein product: CALAGGASVWTGVTEAFF.